The rows below give T cell receptor beta chains drawn from one sample of a study of cytomegalovirus exposure and HLA in healthy donors. The protocol was immunoSEQ multiplex PCR, while the TCRdb copy is restricted to in-frame clones and leaves out a portion. The sample gives about 210,000 clones, 78% of which show up once; 0.4% to 0.6% is in the top ten. Sequencing was done on a sample of PBMCs. These receptors came from a boy under 18 in good health and CMV-seronegative. The CDR3 runs from the conserved cysteine through the conserved F or W. A D gene is named only where the DNA matches it firmly. The size entry is marked missing in some rows and otherwise reads once, few, many or a size class.

j_gene | abundance | d_gene | v_gene | CDR3aa | CDR3nt
TRBJ2-7 | . | TRBD2 | TRBV7-6 | CASSLVRGGVSEQYF | TGTGCCAGCAGCTTAGTGAGGGGAGGGGTCTCCGAGCAGTACTTC
TRBJ1-5 | . | . | TRBV7-7 | CASSLSDSQPQHF | TGTGCCAGCAGCCTCAGTGATTCTCAGCCCCAGCATTTT
TRBJ1-2 | few | . | TRBV11-2 | CASSQHGPADPYGYTF | TGTGCCAGCAGCCAACACGGGCCAGCGGATCCCTATGGCTACACCTTC
TRBJ2-1 | . | TRBD2 | TRBV5-6 | CASSLAVAGGWQFF | TGTGCCAGCAGCTTGGCCGTAGCGGGAGGATGGCAGTTCTTC
TRBJ1-6 | . | . | TRBV11-2 | CASSFRRERNSPLHF | TGTGCCAGCAGCTTCCGGAGGGAAAGGAATTCACCCCTCCACTTT
TRBJ1-2 | . | . | TRBV5-5 | CASSLLLRGNYGYTF | TGTGCCAGCAGCTTGCTCCTTAGGGGAAACTATGGCTACACCTTC
TRBJ1-2 | few | TRBD1 | TRBV7-9 | CASSLASGTGAQGYTF | TGTGCCAGCAGCTTAGCTTCCGGGACAGGGGCGCAAGGCTACACCTTC
TRBJ2-7 | . | TRBD1 | TRBV5-1 | CASSSGQGPFYEQYF | TGCGCCAGCAGCTCGGGACAGGGGCCTTTCTACGAGCAGTACTTC
TRBJ1-2 | once | . | TRBV5-1 | CASTEGDGYTF | TGCGCCAGCACCGAGGGGGATGGCTACACCTTC
TRBJ1-1 | . | . | TRBV30 | CAWRQGMEAFF | TGTGCCTGGAGACAGGGAATGGAAGCTTTCTTT
TRBJ1-1 | . | TRBD1 | TRBV30 | CAWRRDRVNTEAFF | TGTGCCTGGAGACGGGACAGAGTGAACACTGAAGCTTTCTTT
TRBJ2-1 | . | . | TRBV5-6 | CASSLGRETNNEQFF | TGTGCCAGCAGCTTGGGACGGGAGACCAACAATGAGCAGTTCTTC
TRBJ1-5 | . | . | TRBV6-1 | CASRMNPGNHQPQHF | TGTGCCAGCAGGATGAATCCGGGGAACCATCAGCCCCAGCATTTT
TRBJ1-5 | . | . | TRBV11-2 | CASSSKRRGRDYNQPQHF | TGTGCCAGCAGCTCAAAACGTCGGGGCAGGGACTACAATCAGCCCCAGCATTTT
TRBJ2-1 | . | TRBD1 | TRBV6-4 | CASSEQGSGGEQFF | TGTGCCAGCAGTGAACAGGGGTCTGGGGGTGAGCAGTTCTTC
TRBJ1-5 | . | . | TRBV9 | CASSVGWGLRQPQHF | TGTGCCAGCAGCGTAGGGTGGGGGCTCCGTCAGCCCCAGCATTTT
TRBJ1-6 | . | . | TRBV28 | CASSYPSQFSLHF | TGTGCCAGCAGTTACCCATCACAGTTTTCCCTCCACTTT
TRBJ1-2 | . | . | TRBV5-1 | CASSLDGTPYGYTF | TGCGCCAGCAGCTTGGACGGGACACCATATGGCTACACCTTC
TRBJ2-1 | . | TRBD2 | TRBV9 | CASSGGTKGQFF | TGTGCCAGCAGCGGCGGGACTAAGGGGCAGTTCTTC
TRBJ2-5 | . | TRBD2 | TRBV5-4 | CASSRDRGLAGQETQYF | TGTGCCAGCAGCCGAGACCGGGGACTAGCGGGACAAGAGACCCAGTACTTC
TRBJ2-3 | . | TRBD2 | TRBV7-8 | CASSLIGTRADTQYF | TGTGCCAGCAGCTTAATCGGGACTAGAGCAGATACGCAGTATTTT
TRBJ1-3 | . | . | TRBV9 | CASSVGGGRTGNTIYF | TGTGCCAGCAGCGTAGGTGGAGGGAGAACTGGAAACACCATATATTTT
TRBJ1-2 | few | TRBD1 | TRBV5-6 | CASSSPRTGHYGYTF | TGTGCCAGCAGCTCACCCAGGACAGGGCACTATGGCTACACCTTC
TRBJ1-2 | . | TRBD1 | TRBV2 | CASIGTGSGYTF | TGTGCCAGCATAGGGACAGGCAGTGGCTACACCTTC